This T cell receptor beta chain was obtained from a study of T-cell reconstitution after alpha-beta-depleted transplantation in children. Unique molecular identifiers featured in how the TCRbeta library was prepared. TCRdb itself ran the PCR reads through MiXCR, one entry per CDR3 protein. The sample has more than 150,000 distinct CDR3 sequences, roughly 14% seen once; the top ten hold under 15%. Many counts were recorded for this clonotype. Trimming left V 1 base short and J 10 bases short, with 11 bases between. The CDR3 is 13 residues long. From germline, CDR1 is SGHAT and CDR2 FQNNGV. This clonotype was obtained from a human donor who donated a stem cell graft to a child with acute lymphoblastic leukemia. This chain links TRBV11-2 with TRBJ1-5; D not resolved. The source was PBMCs from the stem cell graft donor, collected from the stem cell graft. The CDR3 protein is CASSLGHLDPQHF. DNA of the CDR3: TGTGCCAGCAGCTTAGGGCACCTGGACCCCCAGCATTTT. Supplemented by reference TRBV11-2 and TRBJ1-5, the full variable domain reads EAGVAQSPRYKIIEKRQSVAFWCNPISGHATLYWYQQILGQGPKLLIQFQNNGVVDDSQLPKDRFSAERLKGVDSTLKIQPAKLEDSAVYLCASSLGHLDPQHFGDGTRLSIL.